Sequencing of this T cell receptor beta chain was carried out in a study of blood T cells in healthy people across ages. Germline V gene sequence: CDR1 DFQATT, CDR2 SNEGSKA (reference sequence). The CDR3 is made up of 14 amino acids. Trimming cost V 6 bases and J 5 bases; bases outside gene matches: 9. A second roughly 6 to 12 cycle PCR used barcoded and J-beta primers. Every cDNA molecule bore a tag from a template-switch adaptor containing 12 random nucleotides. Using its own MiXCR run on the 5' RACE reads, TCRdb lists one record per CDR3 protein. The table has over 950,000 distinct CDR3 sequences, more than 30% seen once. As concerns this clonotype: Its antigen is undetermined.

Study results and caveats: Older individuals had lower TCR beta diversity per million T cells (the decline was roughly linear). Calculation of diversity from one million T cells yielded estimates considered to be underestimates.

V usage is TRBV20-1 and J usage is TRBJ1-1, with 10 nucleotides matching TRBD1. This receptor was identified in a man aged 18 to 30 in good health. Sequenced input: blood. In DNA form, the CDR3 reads TGCAGTGCGATCGGACAGGGGGGTTGGACTGAAGCTTTCTTT. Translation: CSAIGQGGWTEAFF.